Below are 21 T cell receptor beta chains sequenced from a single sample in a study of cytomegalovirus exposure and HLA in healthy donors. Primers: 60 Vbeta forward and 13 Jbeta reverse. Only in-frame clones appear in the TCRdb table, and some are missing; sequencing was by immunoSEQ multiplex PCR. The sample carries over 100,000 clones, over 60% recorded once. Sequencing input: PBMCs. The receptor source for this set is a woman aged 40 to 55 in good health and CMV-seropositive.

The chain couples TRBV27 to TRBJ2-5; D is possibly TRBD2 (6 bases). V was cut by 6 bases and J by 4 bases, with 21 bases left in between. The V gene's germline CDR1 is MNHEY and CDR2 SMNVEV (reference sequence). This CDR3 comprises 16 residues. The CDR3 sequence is CASSQMGGRGRETQYF. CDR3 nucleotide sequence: TGTGCCAGCAGCCAAATGGGGGGACGTGGGAGAGAGACCCAGTACTTC.

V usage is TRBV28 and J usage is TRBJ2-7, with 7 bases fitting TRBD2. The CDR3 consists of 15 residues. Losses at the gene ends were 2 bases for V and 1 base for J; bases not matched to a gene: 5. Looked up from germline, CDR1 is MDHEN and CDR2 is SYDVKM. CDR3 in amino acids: CASSLAGAGSYEQYF. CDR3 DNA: TGTGCCAGCAGTTTAGCGGGAGCGGGATCCTACGAGCAGTACTTC.

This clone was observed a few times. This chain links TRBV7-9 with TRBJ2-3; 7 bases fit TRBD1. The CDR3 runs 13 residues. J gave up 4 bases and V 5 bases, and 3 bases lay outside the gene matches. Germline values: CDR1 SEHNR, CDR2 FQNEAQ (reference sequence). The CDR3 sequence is CASSPGGADTQYF. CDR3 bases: TGTGCCAGCAGCCCAGGGGGAGCAGATACGCAGTATTTT.

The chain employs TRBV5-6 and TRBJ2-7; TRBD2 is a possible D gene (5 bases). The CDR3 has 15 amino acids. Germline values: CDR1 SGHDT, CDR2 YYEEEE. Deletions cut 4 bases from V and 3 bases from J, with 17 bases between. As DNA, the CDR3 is TGTGCCAGCAGCACGGCTGCACGGGAAAACTACGAGCAGTACTTC. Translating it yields CASSTAARENYEQYF.

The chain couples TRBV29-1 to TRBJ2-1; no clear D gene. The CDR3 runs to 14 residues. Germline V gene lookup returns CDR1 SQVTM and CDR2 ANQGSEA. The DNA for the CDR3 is TGCAGGATTTTTAGAGGTAGGCCTTACAATGAGCAGTTCTTC. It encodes CRIFRGRPYNEQFF.

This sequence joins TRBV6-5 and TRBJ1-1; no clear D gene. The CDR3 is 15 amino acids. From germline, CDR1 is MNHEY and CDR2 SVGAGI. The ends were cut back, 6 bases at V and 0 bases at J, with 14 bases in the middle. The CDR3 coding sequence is TGTGCCAGCAGCAGGCCCGCTTCTATGAACACTGAAGCTTTCTTT. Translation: CASSRPASMNTEAFF.

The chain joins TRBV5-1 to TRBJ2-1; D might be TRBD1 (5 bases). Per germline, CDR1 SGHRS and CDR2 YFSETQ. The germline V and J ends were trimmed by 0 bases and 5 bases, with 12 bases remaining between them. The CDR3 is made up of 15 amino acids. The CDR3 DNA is TGCGCCAGCAGCTTGGACCCACAGGCCCACAATGAGCAGTTCTTC. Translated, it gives CASSLDPQAHNEQFF.

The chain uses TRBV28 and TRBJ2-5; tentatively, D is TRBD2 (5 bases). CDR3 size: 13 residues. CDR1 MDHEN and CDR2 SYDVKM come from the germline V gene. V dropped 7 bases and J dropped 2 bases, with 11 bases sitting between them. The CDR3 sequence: CASTPQRQETQYF. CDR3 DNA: TGTGCCAGCACTCCACAGCGGCAAGAGACCCAGTACTTC. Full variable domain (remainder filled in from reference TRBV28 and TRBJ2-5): DVKVTQSSRYLVKRTGEKVFLECVQDMDHENMFWYRQDPGLGLRLIYFSYDVKMKEKGDIPEGYSVSREKKERFSLILESASTNQTSMYLCASTPQRQETQYFGPGTRLLVL.

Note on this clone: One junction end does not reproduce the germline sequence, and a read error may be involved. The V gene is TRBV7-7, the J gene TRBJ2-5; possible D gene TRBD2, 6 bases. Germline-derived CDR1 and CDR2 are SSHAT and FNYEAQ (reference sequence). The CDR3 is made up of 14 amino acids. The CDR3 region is CASSLGEAQETQYF. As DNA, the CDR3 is TGTGCTAGCAGCTTAGGGGAGGCCCAAGAGACCCAGTACTTC.

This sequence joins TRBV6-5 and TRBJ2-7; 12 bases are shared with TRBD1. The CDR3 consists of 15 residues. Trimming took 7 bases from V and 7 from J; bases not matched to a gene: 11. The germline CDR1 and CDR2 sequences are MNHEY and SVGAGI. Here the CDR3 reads CASTQTGQGAREQYF. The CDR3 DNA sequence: TGTGCCAGCACTCAAACGGGACAGGGGGCGAGGGAGCAGTACTTC.

CDR3 sequence (DNA): TGTGCCAGCAGCTTGCGGGGGGCCCAAGAGACCCAGTACTTC. Its protein product is CASSLRGAQETQYF. The chain couples TRBV5-8 to TRBJ2-5; D perhaps matches TRBD2 (7 bases). With 1 base removed from V and 1 base from J, the gap between germline ends came to 8 bases. Per the germline V gene, CDR1 is SGHTS and CDR2 is YDEGEE. CDR3 length: 14 residues. Full variable domain (rest looked up from reference TRBV5-8 and TRBJ2-5): EAGVTQSPTHLIKTRGQQATLRCSPISGHTSVYWYQQALGLGLQFLLWYDEGEERNRGNFPPRFSGRQFPNYSSELNVNALELEDSALYLCASSLRGAQETQYFGPGTRLLVL.

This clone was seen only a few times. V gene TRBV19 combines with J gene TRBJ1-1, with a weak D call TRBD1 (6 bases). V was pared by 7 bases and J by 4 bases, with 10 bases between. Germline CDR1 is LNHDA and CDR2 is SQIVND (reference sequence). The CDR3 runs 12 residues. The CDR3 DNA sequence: TGTGCCAGTAAGCTCAGGGGCACTGAAGCTTTCTTT. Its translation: CASKLRGTEAFF. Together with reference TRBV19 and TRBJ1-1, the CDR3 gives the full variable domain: DGGITQSPKYLFRKEGQNVTLSCEQNLNHDAMYWYRQDPGQGLRLIYYSQIVNDFQKGDIAEGYSVSREKKESFPLTVTSAQKNPTAFYLCASKLRGTEAFFGQGTRLTVV.

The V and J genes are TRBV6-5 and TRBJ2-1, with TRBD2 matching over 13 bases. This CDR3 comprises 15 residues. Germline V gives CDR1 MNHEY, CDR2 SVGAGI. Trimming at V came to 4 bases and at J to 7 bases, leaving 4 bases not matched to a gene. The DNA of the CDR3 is TGTGCCAGCAGTTCACTAGCGGGAGGGTTAAATGAGCAGTTCTTC. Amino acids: CASSSLAGGLNEQFF.

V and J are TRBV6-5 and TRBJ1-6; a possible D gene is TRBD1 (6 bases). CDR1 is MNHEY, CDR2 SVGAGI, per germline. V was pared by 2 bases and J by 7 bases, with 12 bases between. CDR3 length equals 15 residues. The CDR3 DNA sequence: TGTGCCAGCAGTTACAGCAGGGGTGGAAATTCACCCCTCCACTTT. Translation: CASSYSRGGNSPLHF.

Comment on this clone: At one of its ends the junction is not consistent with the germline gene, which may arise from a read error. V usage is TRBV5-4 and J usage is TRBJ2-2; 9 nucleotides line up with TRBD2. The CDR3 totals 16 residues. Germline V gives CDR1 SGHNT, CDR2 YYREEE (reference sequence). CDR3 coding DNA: TGTGCCAGCAGCTTGCTTAGCGGGAGTCTGGACGGGAAGCTGTTTTTT. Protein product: CASSLLSGSLDGKLFF.

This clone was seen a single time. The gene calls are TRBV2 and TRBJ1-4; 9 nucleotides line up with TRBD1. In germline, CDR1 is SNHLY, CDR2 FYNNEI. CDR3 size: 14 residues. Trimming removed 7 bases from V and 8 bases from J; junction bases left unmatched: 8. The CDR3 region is CASKRGQGSEKLFF. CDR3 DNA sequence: TGTGCCAGCAAGCGGGGACAGGGATCCGAAAAACTGTTTTTT.

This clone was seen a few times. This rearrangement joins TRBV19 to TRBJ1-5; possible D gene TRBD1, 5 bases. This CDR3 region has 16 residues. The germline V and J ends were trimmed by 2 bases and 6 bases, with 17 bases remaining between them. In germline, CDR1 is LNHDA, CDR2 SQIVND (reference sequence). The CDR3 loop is CASSIIRQGGTQPQHF. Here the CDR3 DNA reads TGTGCCAGTAGTATAATCCGCCAGGGAGGAACTCAGCCCCAGCATTTT.

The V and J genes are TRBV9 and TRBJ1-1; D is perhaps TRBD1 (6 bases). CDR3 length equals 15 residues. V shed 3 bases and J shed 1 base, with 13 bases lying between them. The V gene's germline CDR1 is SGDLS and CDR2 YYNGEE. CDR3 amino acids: CASSARQAPNTEAFF. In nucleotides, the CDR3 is TGTGCCAGCAGCGCCCGACAGGCGCCGAACACTGAAGCTTTCTTT.

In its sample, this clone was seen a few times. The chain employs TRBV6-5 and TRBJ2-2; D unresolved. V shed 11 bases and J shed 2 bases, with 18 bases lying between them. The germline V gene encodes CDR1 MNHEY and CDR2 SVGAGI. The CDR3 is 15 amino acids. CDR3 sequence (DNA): TGTGCCGTCCGACCGGGTTCAACTAACACCGGGGAGCTGTTTTTT. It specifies CAVRPGSTNTGELFF.

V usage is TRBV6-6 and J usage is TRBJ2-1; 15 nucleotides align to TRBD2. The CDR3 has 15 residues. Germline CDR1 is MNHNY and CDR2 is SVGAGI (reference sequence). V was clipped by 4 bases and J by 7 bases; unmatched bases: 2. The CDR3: CASSSGTSGGNEQFF. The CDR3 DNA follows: TGTGCCAGCAGTTCCGGGACTAGCGGGGGGAATGAGCAGTTCTTC.

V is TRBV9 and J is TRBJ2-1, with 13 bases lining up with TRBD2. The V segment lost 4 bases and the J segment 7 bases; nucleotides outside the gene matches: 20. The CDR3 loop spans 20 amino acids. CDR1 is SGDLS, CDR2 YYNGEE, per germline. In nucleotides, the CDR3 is TGTGCCAGCAGCATCGCTGGAGCCGTACTAGCGGGAGGGCAGAGGAATGAGCAGTTCTTC. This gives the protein CASSIAGAVLAGGQRNEQFF.